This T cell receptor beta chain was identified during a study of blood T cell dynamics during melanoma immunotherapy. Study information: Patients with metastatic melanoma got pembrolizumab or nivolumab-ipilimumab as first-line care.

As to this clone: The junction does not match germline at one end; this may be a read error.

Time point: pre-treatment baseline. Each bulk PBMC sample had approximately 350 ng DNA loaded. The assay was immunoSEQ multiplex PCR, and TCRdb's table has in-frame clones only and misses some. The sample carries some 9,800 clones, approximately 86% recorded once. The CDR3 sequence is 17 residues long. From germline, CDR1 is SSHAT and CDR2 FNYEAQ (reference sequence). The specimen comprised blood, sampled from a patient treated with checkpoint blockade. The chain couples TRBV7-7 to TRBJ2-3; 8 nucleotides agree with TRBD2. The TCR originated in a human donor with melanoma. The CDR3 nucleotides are TGTGCTAGCAGCCCCCGGCCTAGCGGGCTTAGCACAGATACGCAGTATTTT. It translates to CASSPRPSGLSTDTQYF.